This T cell receptor (beta chain) was sequenced during a study of shared clonotypes between healthy human individuals. The study's findings and limits: A limitation of the genetic and exposure-history diversity represented arose from few donors.

Sequenced by immunoSEQ multiplex PCR; TCRdb stores in-frame clones only, minus some. Here the sample spans 1,500,000 or so clones, roughly 95% being singletons. For this clone: Its matching antigen is unknown.

This CDR3 region has 14 residues. Germline V CDR1 and CDR2: SEHNR, FQNEAQ (reference sequence). V lost 2 bases to trimming and J lost 4 bases, with 9 bases between them. The sample consisted of naive CD4+ T cells sorted from blood. Regarding subset: CD45RA+ positively selected. The clonotype originates from a man between 25 and 39 years old in good health. This chain uses TRBV7-9 with TRBJ1-3; no reliable D call. The chain's CDR3 is CASSLLPAGNTIYF. As DNA, the CDR3 is TGTGCCAGCAGCTTACTGCCTGCAGGAAACACCATATATTTT.